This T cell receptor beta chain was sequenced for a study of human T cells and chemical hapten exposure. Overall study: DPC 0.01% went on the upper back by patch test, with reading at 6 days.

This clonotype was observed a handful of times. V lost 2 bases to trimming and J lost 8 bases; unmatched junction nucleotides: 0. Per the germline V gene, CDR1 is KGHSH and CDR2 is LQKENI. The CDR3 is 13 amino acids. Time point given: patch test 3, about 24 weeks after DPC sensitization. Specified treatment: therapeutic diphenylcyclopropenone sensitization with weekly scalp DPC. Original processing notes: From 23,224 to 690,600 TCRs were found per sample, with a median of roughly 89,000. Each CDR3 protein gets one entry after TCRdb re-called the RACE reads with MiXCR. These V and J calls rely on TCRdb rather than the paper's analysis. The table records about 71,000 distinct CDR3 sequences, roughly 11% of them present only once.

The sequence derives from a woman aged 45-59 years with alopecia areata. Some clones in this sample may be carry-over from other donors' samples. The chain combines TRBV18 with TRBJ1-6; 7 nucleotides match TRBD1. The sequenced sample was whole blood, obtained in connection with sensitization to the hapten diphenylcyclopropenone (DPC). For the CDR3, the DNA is TGTGCCAGCTCACCAGGGACAGATTCACCCCTCCACTTT. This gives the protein CASSPGTDSPLHF. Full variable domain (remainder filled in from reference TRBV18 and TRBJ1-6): NAGVMQNPRHLVRRRGQEARLRCSPMKGHSHVYWYRQLPEEGLKFMVYLQKENIIDESGMPKERFSAEFPKEGPSILRIQQVVRGDSAAYFCASSPGTDSPLHFGNGTRLTVT.